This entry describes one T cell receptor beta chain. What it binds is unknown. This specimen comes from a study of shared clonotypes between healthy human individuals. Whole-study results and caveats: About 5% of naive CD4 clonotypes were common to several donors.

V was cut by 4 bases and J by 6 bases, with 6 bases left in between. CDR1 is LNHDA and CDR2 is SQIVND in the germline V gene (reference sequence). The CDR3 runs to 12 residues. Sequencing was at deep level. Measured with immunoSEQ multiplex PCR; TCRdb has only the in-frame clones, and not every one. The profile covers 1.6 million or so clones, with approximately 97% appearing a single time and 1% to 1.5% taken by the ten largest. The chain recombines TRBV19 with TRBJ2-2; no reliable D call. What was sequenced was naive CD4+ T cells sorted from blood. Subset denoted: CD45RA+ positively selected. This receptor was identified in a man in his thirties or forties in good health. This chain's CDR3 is CASSTSPGELFF. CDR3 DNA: TGTGCCAGTAGTACTTCTCCCGGGGAGCTGTTTTTT.